This passage covers 2 T cell receptor beta chains from one sample sequenced in a study of T-cell reconstitution after alpha-beta-depleted transplantation in children. Library preparation (for TCRbeta) was performed with unique molecular identifiers. TCRdb reprocessed the PCR reads via MiXCR and lists one record per CDR3 protein. The sample holds 300,000 or so distinct CDR3 sequences, 9.5% to 10% seen once. The specimen comprised PBMCs from the stem cell graft donor, sampled from the stem cell graft. These receptors were collected from a human donor who donated a stem cell graft to a child with SCID.

This clonotype was detected a few times. J is TRBJ2-3 and V is TRBV12-3 or TRBV12-4, with TRBD2 as a possible D gene (6 bases). V dropped 4 bases and J dropped 6 bases, with 11 bases sitting between them. The CDR3 runs 13 residues. For the CDR3, the DNA is TGTGCCAGCAGTTCGGGAGCCGCGGATACGCAGTATTTT. Translated: CASSSGAADTQYF.

This clonotype was found a few times. V gene TRBV5-1 combines with J gene TRBJ1-5; 7 bases fit TRBD1. The CDR3 is made up of 13 amino acids. Per germline, CDR1 SGHRS and CDR2 YFSETQ. The V and J ends lost 3 bases and 6 bases, in that order; junction bases with no gene match: 3. The chain's CDR3 is CASSSDRFQPQHF. The CDR3 region has the DNA TGCGCCAGCAGCTCGGACAGGTTTCAGCCCCAGCATTTT.